These 8 T cell receptor beta chains were all obtained from the same sample, sequenced in a study of blood T cell repertoires in COVID-19. The protocol was immunoSEQ multiplex PCR, while the TCRdb copy is restricted to in-frame clones and leaves out a portion. The table shows approximately 210,000 clones, with 88% occurring only once. What was sequenced was peripheral blood. The receptors come from a man in his forties or fifties with acute or convalescent COVID-19.

The chain recombines TRBV10-1 with TRBJ1-5; no clear D gene. Germline V lookup: CDR1 WNHNN, CDR2 SYGVQD (reference sequence). With 3 bases removed from V and 0 bases from J, the gap between germline ends came to 3 bases. CDR3 length: 13 amino acids. The CDR3 region has the DNA TGCGCCAGCAGTGAACATAGCAATCAGCCCCAGCATTTT. It is translated as CASSEHSNQPQHF.

The chain recombines TRBV7-2 with TRBJ2-1; 11 nucleotides agree with TRBD2. The trim removed 4 bases at V and 9 bases at J, leaving 8 bases unmatched. Germline assignment: CDR1 SGHTA and CDR2 FQGNSA. The CDR3 sequence is 15 residues long. CDR3 coding DNA: TGTGCCAGCAGCTCCCAGACTAGCGGGATTGGTGAGCAGTTCTTC. As protein: CASSSQTSGIGEQFF.

This clone has only one observation. The chain links TRBV10-2 to TRBJ2-7; 9 nucleotides line up with TRBD2. Looked up from germline, CDR1 is WSHSY and CDR2 is SAAADI. After removal of 0 bases from V and 3 bases from J, the junction contained 3 bases not matched to a gene. CDR3 length equals 15 residues. The CDR3 region has the DNA TGCGCCAGCAGTGAGTCGTTTAGCGGGAGCTACGAGCAGTACTTC. As protein: CASSESFSGSYEQYF.

The chain employs TRBV4-1 and TRBJ2-2, with TRBD1 matching over 11 bases. The germline V gene encodes CDR1 MGHRA and CDR2 YSYEKL. J gave up 0 bases and V 4 bases, and 10 bases lay outside the gene matches. The CDR3 spans 19 residues. The CDR3: CASSRVGTGGNSNTGELFF. DNA of the CDR3: TGCGCCAGCAGCCGAGTTGGGACAGGGGGTAATTCGAACACCGGGGAGCTGTTTTTT.

This rearrangement joins TRBV28 to TRBJ2-7; 7 bases agree with TRBD1. V was pared by 6 bases and J by 3 bases, with 8 bases of the junction left unmatched. The CDR3 runs 14 residues. The germline V gene has CDR1 MDHEN and CDR2 SYDVKM. CDR3 amino acids: CASRRGRLSYEQYF. The CDR3 DNA reads as TGTGCCAGCAGGAGGGGGCGCTTAAGCTACGAGCAGTACTTC. Based on the CDR3 plus reference TRBV28 and TRBJ2-7, the full variable domain is DVKVTQSSRYLVKRTGEKVFLECVQDMDHENMFWYRQDPGLGLRLIYFSYDVKMKEKGDIPEGYSVSREKKERFSLILESASTNQTSMYLCASRRGRLSYEQYFGPGTRLTVT.

V is TRBV12-3 or TRBV12-4 and J is TRBJ1-5; 9 bases match TRBD1. The trim removed 5 bases at V and 5 bases at J, leaving 1 base unmatched. The CDR3 is 13 residues long. The CDR3 nucleotides are TGTGCCAGCAGTCGACAGGGGGATCAGCCCCAGCATTTT. Protein: CASSRQGDQPQHF.

The chain carries TRBV6-5 and TRBJ2-1, with 10 bases identical to TRBD2. This CDR3 is built from 15 residues. V lost 5 bases and J lost 6; bases outside the gene matches: 7. Germline V gives CDR1 MNHEY, CDR2 SVGAGI. The CDR3 DNA reads TGTGCCAGCAGTCGAAGCGGGGGGGCGGTCAATGAGCAGTTCTTC. Protein: CASSRSGGAVNEQFF.

The chain carries TRBV27 and TRBJ1-1, with TRBD1 identical over 8 bases. The germline CDR1 and CDR2 sequences are MNHEY and SMNVEV (reference sequence). CDR3 length equals 16 residues. Trimming at V came to 4 bases and at J to 6 bases, leaving 13 bases not matched to a gene. CDR3 loop: CASSWGAGGGDAEAFF. CDR3 sequence (DNA): TGTGCCAGCAGTTGGGGGGCAGGGGGCGGAGATGCTGAAGCTTTCTTT.